These 6 T cell receptor beta chains came from one sample sequenced in a study of T cells in Graves' hyperthyroidism and ophthalmopathy. The TCR beta CDR3 regions underwent amplification using RNA transcripts as the source. First-round RT-PCR targeting the TCR CDR3 was performed with the HTBI primer set. MiXCR was run by TCRdb on the multiplex PCR reads, yielding one entry per CDR3 protein. The sample includes about 590,000 distinct CDR3 sequences, 15% to 18% of them seen just once. The sample taken for sequencing was blood. The receptors shown here come from a woman in her twenties or thirties with Graves' hyperthyroidism.

This clonotype was recorded many times. This chain's CDR3 is CASSLLAQPQHF. The CDR3 coding sequence is TGTGCCAGCAGTCTGCTGGCTCAGCCCCAGCATTTT. The chain recombines TRBV28 with TRBJ1-5; D call uncertain. The CDR3 runs to 12 residues. Germline V gene data show CDR1 as MDHEN and CDR2 as SYDVKM. Trimming cost V 5 bases and J 6 bases, with 8 bases left between them.

The chain links TRBV4-2 to TRBJ2-1, with 7 bases aligning to TRBD2. The V gene end was trimmed by 4 bases and the J gene end by 10 bases; junction bases not matched to a gene: 13. The CDR3 runs to 15 residues. The germline V gene has CDR1 LGHNA and CDR2 YNFKEQ. CDR3 coding DNA: TGTGCCAGCAGCCCTAGGACTAGACAATTCGGCGAGCAGTTCTTC. This codes for CASSPRTRQFGEQFF.

The V gene is TRBV15, the J gene TRBJ2-7, with D perhaps matching TRBD1 or TRBD2 (7 bases each). The CDR3 runs to 15 residues. Trimming removed 4 bases at V and 2 bases at J, with 15 bases between. CDR1 and CDR2 (germline): LNHNV, YYDKDF (reference sequence). The CDR3 is CATSTRGGGAYEQYF. The CDR3 region has the DNA TGTGCCACCAGCACCAGGGGGGGGGGGGCCTACGAGCAGTACTTC.

In this sample, this clonotype turned up many times. V is TRBV7-9 and J is TRBJ2-7, with TRBD2 as a possible D gene (5 bases). Germline loops: CDR1 SEHNR, CDR2 FQNEAQ (reference sequence). The CDR3 spans 14 residues. Trimming stripped 5 bases from V and 3 bases from J, with 14 bases between. The CDR3: CASSPEGGYYEQYF. DNA for the CDR3: TGTGCCAGCAGCCCAGAGGGTGGTTACTACGAGCAGTACTTC. Combining the CDR3 with reference TRBV7-9 and TRBJ2-7 gives the whole variable domain DTGVSQNPRHKITKRGQNVTFRCDPISEHNRLYWYRQTLGQGPEFLTYFQNEAQLEKSRLLSDRFSAERPKGSFSTLEIQRTEQGDSAMYLCASSPEGGYYEQYFGPGTRLTVT.

This clonotype was counted many times. The chain carries TRBV18 and TRBJ1-1; 7 nucleotides line up with TRBD1. Looked up from germline, CDR1 is KGHSH and CDR2 is LQKENI. The CDR3 is 11 residues long. The junction had 0 bases not matched to a gene; V was cut back by 3 bases and J by 8 bases. CDR3 sequence reads: CASSPGQEAFF. The CDR3 nucleotides are TGTGCCAGCTCACCGGGACAGGAAGCTTTCTTT.

This clonotype was seen many times. This chain joins TRBV11-2 and TRBJ2-2, with TRBD1 identical over 8 bases. The CDR3 has 19 residues. Trimming took 7 bases from V and 3 from J; bases not matched to a gene: 19. Germline V gene sequence: CDR1 SGHAT, CDR2 FQNNGV. Here the CDR3 DNA reads TGTGCCAGCACCCCCTATTACGACAGGGGCGCCGAGGACACCGGGGAGCTGTTTTTT. This codes for CASTPYYDRGAEDTGELFF.